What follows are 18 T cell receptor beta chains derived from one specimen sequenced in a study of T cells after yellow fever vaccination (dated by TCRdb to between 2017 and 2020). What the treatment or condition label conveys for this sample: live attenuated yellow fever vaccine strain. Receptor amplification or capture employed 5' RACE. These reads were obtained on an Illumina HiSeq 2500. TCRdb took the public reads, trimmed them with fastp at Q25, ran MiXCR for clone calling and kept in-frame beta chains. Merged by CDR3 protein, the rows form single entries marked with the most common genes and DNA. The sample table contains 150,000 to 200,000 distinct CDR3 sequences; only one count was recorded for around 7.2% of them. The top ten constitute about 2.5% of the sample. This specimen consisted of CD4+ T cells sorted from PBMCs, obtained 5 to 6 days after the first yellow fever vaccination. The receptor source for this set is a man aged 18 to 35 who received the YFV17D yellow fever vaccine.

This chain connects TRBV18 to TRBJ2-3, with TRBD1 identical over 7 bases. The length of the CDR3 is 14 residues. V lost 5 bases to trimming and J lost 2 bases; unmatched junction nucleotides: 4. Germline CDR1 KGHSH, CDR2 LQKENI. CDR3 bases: TGTGCCAGCTCAAGGGGGCGATCCACAGATACGCAGTATTTT. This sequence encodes CASSRGRSTDTQYF.

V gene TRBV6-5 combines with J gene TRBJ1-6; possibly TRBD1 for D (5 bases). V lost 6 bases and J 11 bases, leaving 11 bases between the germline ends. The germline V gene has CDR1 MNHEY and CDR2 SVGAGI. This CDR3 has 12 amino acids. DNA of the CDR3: TGTGCCAGCAGGGCGGGGGGAACACCCCTCCACTTT. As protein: CASRAGGTPLHF.

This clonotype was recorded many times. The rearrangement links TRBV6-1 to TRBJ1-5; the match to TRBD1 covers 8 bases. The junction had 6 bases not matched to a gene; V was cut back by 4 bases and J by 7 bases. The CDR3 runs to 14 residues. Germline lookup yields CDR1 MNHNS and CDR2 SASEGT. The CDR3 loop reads CASSAQGGGQPQHF. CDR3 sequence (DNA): TGTGCCAGCAGTGCACAGGGGGGGGGACAGCCCCAGCATTTT.

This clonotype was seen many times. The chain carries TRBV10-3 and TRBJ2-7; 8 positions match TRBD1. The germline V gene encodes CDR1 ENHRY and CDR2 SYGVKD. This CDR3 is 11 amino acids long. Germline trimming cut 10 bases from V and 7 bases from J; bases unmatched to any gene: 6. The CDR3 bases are TGTGCCAACCAGGGGGCGCGGGAGCAGTACGTC. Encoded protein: CANQGAREQYV.

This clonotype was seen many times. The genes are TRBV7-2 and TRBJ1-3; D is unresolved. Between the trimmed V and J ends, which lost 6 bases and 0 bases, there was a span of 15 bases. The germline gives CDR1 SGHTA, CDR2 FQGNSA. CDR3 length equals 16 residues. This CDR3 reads CASSRSWVSSGNTIYF. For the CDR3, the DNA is TGTGCCAGCAGTCGTAGCTGGGTTAGCTCTGGAAACACCATATATTTT.

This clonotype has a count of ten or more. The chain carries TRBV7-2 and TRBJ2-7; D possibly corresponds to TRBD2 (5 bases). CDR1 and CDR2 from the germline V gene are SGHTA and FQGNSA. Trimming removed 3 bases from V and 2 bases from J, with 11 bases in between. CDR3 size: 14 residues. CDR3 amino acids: CASSLGSGAYEQYV. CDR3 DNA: TGTGCCAGCAGCTTGGGGAGTGGCGCCTACGAGCAGTACGTC.

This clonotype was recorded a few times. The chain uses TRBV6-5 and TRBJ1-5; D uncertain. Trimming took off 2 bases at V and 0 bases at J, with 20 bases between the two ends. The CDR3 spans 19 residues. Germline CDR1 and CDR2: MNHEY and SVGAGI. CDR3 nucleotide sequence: TGTGCCAGCAGTTACCGAAAAGGGCAGTTTTTTTATAGCAATCAGCCCCAGCATTTT. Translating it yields CASSYRKGQFFYSNQPQHF.

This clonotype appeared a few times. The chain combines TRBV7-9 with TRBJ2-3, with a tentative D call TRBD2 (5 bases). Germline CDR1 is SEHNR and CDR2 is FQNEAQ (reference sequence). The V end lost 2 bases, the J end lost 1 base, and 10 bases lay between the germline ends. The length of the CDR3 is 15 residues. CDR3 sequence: CASSLSLAGTDTQYF. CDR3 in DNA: TGTGCCAGCAGCTTAAGCCTAGCCGGCACAGATACGCAGTATTTT.

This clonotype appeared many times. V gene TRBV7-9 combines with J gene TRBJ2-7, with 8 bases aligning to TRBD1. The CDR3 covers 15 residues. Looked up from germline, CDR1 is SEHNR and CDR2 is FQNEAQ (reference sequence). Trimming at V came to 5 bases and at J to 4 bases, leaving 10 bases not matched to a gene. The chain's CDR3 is CASSLRQGMVYEQYF. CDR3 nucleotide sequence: TGTGCCAGCAGCCTCAGACAGGGGATGGTATACGAGCAGTACTTC.

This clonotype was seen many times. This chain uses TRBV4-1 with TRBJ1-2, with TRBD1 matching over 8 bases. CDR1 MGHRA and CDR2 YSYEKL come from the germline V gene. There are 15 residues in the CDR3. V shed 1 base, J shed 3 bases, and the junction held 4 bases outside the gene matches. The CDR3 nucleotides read TGCGCCAGCAGCCAAGCGGACAGGGCTTACTATGGCTACACCTTC. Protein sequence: CASSQADRAYYGYTF.

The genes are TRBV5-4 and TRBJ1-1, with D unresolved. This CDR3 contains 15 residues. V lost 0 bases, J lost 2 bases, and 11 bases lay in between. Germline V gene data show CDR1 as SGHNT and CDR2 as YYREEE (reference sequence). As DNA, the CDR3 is TGTGCCAGCAGCTTGGGGCAGTTCGTTAACACTGAAGCTTTCTTT. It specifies CASSLGQFVNTEAFF.

The CDR3 DNA sequence: TGCGCCAGCAGCCCCTCCCCGGTCGGGGCGAACACCGGGGAGCTGTTTTTT. Protein product: CASSPSPVGANTGELFF. The V and J genes are TRBV5-1 and TRBJ2-2; D is possibly TRBD2 (5 bases). From germline, CDR1 is SGHRS and CDR2 YFSETQ. The length of the CDR3 is 17 residues. The V gene lost 4 bases and the J gene lost 0 bases, with 16 bases spanning the gap.

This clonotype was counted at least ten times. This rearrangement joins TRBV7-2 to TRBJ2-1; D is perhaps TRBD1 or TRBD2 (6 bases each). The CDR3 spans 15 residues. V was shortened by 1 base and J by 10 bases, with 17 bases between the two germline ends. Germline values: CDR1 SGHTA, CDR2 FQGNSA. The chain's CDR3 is CASSLEGGRAIEQFF. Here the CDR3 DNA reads TGTGCCAGCAGCTTAGAGGGGGGTAGGGCCATCGAGCAGTTCTTC.

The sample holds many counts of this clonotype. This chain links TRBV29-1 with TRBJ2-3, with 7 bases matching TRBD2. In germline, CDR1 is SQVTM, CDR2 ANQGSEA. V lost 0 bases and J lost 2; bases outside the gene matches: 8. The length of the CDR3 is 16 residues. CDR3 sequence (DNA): TGCAGCGTTGAAGATCGTGTCGGGGGGAACACAGATACGCAGTATTTT. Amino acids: CSVEDRVGGNTDTQYF.

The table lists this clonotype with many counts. The DNA of the CDR3 is TGTGCCAGCAGCTCCTACAGGGTGGATACGCAGTATTTT. Amino acids: CASSSYRVDTQYF. The J gene is TRBJ2-3, the V gene TRBV7-2; the D gene is possibly TRBD1 (6 bases). The CDR3 covers 13 residues. The germline CDR1 and CDR2 sequences are SGHTA and FQGNSA. Trimming left V 4 bases short and J 6 bases short, with 11 bases between. The entire variable domain, with the rest obtained from reference TRBV7-2 and TRBJ2-3, is as follows: GAGVSQSPSNKVTEKGKDVELRCDPISGHTALYWYRQSLGQGLEFLIYFQGNSAPDKSGLPSDRFSAERTGGSVSTLTIQRTQQEDSAVYLCASSSYRVDTQYFGPGTRLTVL.

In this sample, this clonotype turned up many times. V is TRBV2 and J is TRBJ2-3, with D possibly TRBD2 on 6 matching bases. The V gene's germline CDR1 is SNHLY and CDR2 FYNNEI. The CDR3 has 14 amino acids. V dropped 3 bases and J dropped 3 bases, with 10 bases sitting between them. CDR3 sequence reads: CASSDPSGTDTQYF. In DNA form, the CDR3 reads TGTGCCAGCAGTGATCCCAGCGGGACAGATACGCAGTATTTT.

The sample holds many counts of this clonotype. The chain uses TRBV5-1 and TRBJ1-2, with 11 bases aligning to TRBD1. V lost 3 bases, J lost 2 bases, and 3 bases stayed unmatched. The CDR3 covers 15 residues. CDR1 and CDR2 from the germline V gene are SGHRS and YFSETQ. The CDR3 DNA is TGCGCCAGCAGCTCGAGGGACAGGGGGAACTATGGCTACACCTTC. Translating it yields CASSSRDRGNYGYTF.

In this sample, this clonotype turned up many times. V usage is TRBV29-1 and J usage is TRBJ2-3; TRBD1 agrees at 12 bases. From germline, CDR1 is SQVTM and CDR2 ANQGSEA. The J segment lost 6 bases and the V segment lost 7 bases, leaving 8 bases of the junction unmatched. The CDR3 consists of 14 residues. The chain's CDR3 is CSAGTGGGSDTQYF. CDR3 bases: TGCAGCGCTGGGACAGGGGGCGGTTCGGATACGCAGTATTTT.